This TCR beta chain came from a study of monozygotic twins with inflammatory bowel disease. Whole-study findings and limits: Whereas healthy co-twins had higher TCRbeta diversity (inverse Simpson), IBD patients had lower diversity.

Regarding this clonotype: What it recognizes is unknown.

The draw for each donor consisted of a single 2.5 ml blood sample. cDNA for each sample came from eight separate reactions. Using TCRalpha and TCRbeta cDNA, the researchers carried out two nested PCRs that lasted approximately 16 and 10 cycles. TCRdb reprocessed the 5' RACE reads, with one entry per CDR3 protein and no DNA. Found here are 150,000 to 200,000 distinct CDR3 sequences; the top ten clones hold roughly 2.3%. The germline CDR1 and CDR2 sequences are MDHEN and SYDVKM. The length of the CDR3 is 21 residues. This chain joins TRBV28 and TRBJ1-4. The receptor's source is a human donor with ulcerative colitis or Crohn's disease, or a healthy co-twin of an affected twin (not recorded which). Sequencing used blood. The CDR3 spells CASSFWVRGGEAGSTNEKLFF. The variable domain in full, completed from reference TRBV28 and TRBJ1-4, reads DVKVTQSSRYLVKRTGEKVFLECVQDMDHENMFWYRQDPGLGLRLIYFSYDVKMKEKGDIPEGYSVSREKKERFSLILESASTNQTSMYLCASSFWVRGGEAGSTNEKLFFGSGTQLSVL.